This TCR beta chain was profiled in a study of technical replicates of blood from four donors. CDR1 SQVTM and CDR2 ANQGSEA come from the germline V gene. V lost 7 bases, J lost 7 bases, and 12 bases stayed unmatched. The CDR3 has 15 residues. The repertoire was sequenced with immunoSEQ multiplex PCR; TCRdb's copy has only in-frame clones and lacks some. The profile covers tens of thousands of clones, with 94% appearing a single time and less than 0.3% taken by the ten largest. The TCR sequence derives from a human donor in good health. This chain connects TRBV29-1 to TRBJ2-2, with TRBD1 matching 10 bases. Sequences were obtained from T cells isolated from PBMCs. This CDR3 is CSGKGTGDLYGELFF. The CDR3 DNA follows: TGCAGCGGGAAGGGGACAGGGGATCTTTACGGGGAGCTGTTTTTT.